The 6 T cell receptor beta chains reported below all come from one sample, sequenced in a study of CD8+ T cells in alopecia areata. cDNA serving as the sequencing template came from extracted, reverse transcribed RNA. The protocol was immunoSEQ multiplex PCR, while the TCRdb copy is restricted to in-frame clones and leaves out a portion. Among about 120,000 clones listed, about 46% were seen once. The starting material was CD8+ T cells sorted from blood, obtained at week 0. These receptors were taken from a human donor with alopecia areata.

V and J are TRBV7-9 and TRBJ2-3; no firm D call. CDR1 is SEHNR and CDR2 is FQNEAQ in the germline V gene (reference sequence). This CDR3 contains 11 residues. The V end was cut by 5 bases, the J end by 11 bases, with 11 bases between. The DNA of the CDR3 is TGTGCCAGCAGCACCCCTTCCAAGCAGTATTTT. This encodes CASSTPSKQYF.

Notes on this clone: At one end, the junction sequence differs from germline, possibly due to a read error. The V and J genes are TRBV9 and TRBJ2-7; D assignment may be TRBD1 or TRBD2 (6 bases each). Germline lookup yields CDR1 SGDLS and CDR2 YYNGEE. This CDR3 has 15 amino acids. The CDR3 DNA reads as TGTGCCAGCAGCGCCGGGATGGGAACAGGGCGCGGGGAGCACTTC. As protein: CASSAGMGTGRGEHF.

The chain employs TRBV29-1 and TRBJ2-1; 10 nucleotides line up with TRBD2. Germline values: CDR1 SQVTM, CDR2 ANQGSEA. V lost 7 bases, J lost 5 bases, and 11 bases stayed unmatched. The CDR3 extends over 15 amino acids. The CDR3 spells CSASSLAGSHNEQFF. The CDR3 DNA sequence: TGCAGCGCTTCATCACTAGCGGGGTCCCACAATGAGCAGTTCTTC.

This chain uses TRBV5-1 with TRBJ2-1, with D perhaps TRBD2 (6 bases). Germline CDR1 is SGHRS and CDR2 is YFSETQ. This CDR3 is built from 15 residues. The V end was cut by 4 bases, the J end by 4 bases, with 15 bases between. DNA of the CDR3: TGCGCCAGCAGCAGCCCCGGGACTGCTTACAATGAGCAGTTCTTC. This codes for CASSSPGTAYNEQFF.

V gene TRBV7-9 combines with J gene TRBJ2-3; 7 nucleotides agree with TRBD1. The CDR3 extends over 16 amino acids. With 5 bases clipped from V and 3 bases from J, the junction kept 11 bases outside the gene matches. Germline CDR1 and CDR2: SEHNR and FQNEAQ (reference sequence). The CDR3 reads CASSGSRDSRTDTQYF. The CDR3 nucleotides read TGTGCCAGCAGCGGTAGTCGGGACAGTCGGACAGATACGCAGTATTTT.

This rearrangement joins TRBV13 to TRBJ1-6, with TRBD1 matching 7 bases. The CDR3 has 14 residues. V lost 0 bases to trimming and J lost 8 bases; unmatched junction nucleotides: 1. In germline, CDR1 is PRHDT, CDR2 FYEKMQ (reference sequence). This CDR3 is CASSLGRGYSPLHF. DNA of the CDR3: TGTGCCAGCAGCTTAGGCAGGGGGTATTCACCCCTCCACTTT. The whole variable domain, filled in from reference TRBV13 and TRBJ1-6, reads AAGVIQSPRHLIKEKRETATLKCYPIPRHDTVYWYQQGPGQDPQFLISFYEKMQSDKGSIPDRFSAQQFSDYHSELNMSSLELGDSALYFCASSLGRGYSPLHFGNGTRLTVT.